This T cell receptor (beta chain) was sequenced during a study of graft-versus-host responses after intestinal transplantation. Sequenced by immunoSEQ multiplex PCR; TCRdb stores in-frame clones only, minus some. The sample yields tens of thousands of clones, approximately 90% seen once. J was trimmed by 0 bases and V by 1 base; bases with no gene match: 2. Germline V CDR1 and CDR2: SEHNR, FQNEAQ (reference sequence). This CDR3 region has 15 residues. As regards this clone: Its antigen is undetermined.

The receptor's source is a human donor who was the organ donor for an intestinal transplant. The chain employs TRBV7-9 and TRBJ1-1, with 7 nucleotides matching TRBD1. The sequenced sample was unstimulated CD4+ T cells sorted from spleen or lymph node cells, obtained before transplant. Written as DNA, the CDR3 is TGTGCCAGCAGCTTAGATGGGACAGTGAACACTGAAGCTTTCTTT. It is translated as CASSLDGTVNTEAFF.